This entry features one T cell receptor (beta chain) sequence. What it binds is unknown. Every isolated RNA sample was fully reverse transcribed, so sequencing captured expressed TCRB transcripts. Naive, central memory and regulatory T cell samples averaged about 3.6 million immunoSEQ reads each. The method was immunoSEQ multiplex PCR; TCRdb's version includes in-frame clones alone and lacks a portion of them. Here the sample spans approximately 120,000 clones, roughly 17% being singletons. This sample is part of a study of beta chain features in type 1 diabetes. Regarding the study as a whole: Sequencing the cDNA could make cells with high TCR expression show up more than they should. Among all four CD4+ subsets, Type 1 diabetes patients had TCRB CDR3s that were moderately but significantly shorter.

The V gene lost 2 bases and the J gene lost 8 bases, with 13 bases spanning the gap. This CDR3 has 13 amino acids. Germline V gene lookup returns CDR1 SGHNT and CDR2 YYREEE (reference sequence). This receptor was obtained from a man between 18 and 29 years old with type 1 diabetes. Sequencing used central memory CD4+ T cells from blood. The J gene is TRBJ1-2, the V gene TRBV5-4; maybe TRBD1 (5 bases). The CDR3 is CASSLVAGEGYTF. CDR3 nucleotide sequence: TGTGCCAGCAGCTTAGTAGCGGGGGAAGGCTACACCTTC.